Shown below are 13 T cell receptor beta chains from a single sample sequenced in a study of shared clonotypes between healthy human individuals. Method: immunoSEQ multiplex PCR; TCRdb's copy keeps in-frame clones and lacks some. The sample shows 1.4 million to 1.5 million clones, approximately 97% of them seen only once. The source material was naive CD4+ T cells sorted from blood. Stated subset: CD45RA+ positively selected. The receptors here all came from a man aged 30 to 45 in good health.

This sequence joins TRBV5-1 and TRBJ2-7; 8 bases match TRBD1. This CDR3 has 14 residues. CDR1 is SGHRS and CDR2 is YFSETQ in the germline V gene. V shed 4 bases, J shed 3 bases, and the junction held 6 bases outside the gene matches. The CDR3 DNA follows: TGCGCCAGCAGCCCTCAAGGACAGGGCTACGAGCAGTACTTC. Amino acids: CASSPQGQGYEQYF. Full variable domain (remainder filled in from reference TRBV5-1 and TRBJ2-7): KAGVTQTPRYLIKTRGQQVTLSCSPISGHRSVSWYQQTPGQGLQFLFEYFSETQRNKGNFPGRFSGRQFSNSRSEMNVSTLELGDSALYLCASSPQGQGYEQYFGPGTRLTVT.

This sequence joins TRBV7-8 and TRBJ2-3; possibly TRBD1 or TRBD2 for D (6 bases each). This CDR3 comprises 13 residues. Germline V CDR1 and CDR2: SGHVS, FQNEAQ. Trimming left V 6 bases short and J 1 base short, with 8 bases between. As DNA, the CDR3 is TGTGCCAGCAGACGGGGGCGCACAGATACGCAGTATTTT. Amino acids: CASRRGRTDTQYF.

The CDR3 region has the DNA TGTGCCAGCAGTGAAGACACCGGGGCCTACTTC. Amino acids: CASSEDTGAYF. This chain joins TRBV6-1 and TRBJ2-7; either TRBD1 or TRBD2 may supply D (5 bases each). The CDR3 covers 11 residues. Trimming stripped 1 base from V and 13 bases from J, with 11 bases between. CDR1 and CDR2 (germline): MNHNS, SASEGT.

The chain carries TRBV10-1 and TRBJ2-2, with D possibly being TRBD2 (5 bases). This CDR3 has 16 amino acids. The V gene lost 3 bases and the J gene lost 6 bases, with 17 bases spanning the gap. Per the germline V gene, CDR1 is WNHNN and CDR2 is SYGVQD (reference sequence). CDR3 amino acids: CASSEEIEVGAGELFF. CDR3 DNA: TGCGCCAGCAGTGAAGAGATAGAGGTCGGGGCCGGGGAGCTGTTTTTT.

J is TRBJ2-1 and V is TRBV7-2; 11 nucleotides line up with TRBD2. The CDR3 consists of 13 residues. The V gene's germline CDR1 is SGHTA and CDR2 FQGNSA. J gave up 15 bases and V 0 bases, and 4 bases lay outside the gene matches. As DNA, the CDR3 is TGTGCCAGCAGCTTAGCGGCCGGGACTAGCGGGTTCTTC. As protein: CASSLAAGTSGFF.

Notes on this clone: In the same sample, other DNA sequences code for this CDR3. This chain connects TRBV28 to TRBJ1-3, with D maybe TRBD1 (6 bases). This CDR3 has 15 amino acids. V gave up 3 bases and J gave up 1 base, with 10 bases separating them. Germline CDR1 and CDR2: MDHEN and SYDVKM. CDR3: CASSFGGPSGNTIYF. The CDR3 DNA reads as TGTGCCAGCAGTTTCGGGGGGCCTTCTGGAAACACCATATATTTT.

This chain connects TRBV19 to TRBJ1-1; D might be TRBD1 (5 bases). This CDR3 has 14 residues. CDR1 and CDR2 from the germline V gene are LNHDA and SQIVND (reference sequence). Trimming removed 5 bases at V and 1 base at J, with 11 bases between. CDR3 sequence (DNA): TGTGCCAGTAGTTTCCTAGGGGAGAACACTGAAGCTTTCTTT. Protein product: CASSFLGENTEAFF.

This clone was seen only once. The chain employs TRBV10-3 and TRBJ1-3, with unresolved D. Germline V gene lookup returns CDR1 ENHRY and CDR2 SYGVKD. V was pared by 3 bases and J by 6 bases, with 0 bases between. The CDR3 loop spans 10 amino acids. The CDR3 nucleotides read TGTGCCATCAGTGAAAACACCATATATTTT. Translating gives CAISENTIYF.

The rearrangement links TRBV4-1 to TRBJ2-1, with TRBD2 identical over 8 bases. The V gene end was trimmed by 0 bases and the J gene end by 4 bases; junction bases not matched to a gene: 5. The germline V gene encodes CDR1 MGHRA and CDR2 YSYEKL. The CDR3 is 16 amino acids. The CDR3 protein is CASSQDGRATYNEQFF. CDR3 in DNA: TGCGCCAGCAGCCAAGACGGGAGGGCCACTTACAATGAGCAGTTCTTC.

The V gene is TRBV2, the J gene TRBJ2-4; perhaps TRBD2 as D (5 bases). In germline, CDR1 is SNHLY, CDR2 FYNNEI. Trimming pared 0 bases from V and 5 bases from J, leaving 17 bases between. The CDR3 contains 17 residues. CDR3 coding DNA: TGTGCCAGCAGTGAAGCGCTTTTTGGGCTAGCTGAAAACATTCAGTACTTC. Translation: CASSEALFGLAENIQYF.

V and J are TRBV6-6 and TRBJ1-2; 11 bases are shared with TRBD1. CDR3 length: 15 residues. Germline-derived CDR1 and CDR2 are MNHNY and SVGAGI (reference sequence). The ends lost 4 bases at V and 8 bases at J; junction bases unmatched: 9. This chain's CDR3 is CASSFAGQGANGYTF. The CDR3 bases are TGTGCCAGCAGTTTTGCCGGACAGGGGGCTAACGGCTACACCTTC.

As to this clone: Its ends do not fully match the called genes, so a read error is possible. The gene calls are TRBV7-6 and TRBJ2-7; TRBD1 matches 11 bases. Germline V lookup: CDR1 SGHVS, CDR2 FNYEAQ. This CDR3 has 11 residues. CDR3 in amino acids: CASSQGGQGGF. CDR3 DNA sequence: TGTGCCAGCAGCCAAGGGGGACAGGGGGGATTC. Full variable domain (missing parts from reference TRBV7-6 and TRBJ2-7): GAGVSQSPRYKVTKRGQDVALRCDPISGHVSLYWYRQALGQGPEFLTYFNYEAQQDKSGLPNDRFSAERPEGSISTLTIQRTEQRDSAMYRCASSQGGQGGFGPGTRLTVT.

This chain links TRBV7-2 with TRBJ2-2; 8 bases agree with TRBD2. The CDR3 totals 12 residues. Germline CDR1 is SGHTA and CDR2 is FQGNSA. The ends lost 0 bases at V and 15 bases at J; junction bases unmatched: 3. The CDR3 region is CASSLASGSLFF. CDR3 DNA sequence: TGTGCCAGCAGCTTAGCCAGCGGGAGTTTGTTTTTT.